The 28 T cell receptor beta chains presented below share a single source sample, sequenced in a study of blood T cell repertoires in COVID-19. Generated by immunoSEQ multiplex PCR, the TCRdb table keeps only in-frame clones and is missing some. This table holds 110,000 to 150,000 clones, approximately 79% found once. Sequences were obtained from peripheral blood. The receptors stem from a man aged 55-75 years with acute or convalescent COVID-19.

The genes are TRBV5-1 and TRBJ1-2; 8 bases map to TRBD1. The CDR3 has 15 residues. V dropped 2 bases and J dropped 4; count of bases not matched to a gene: 7. Germline V gives CDR1 SGHRS, CDR2 YFSETQ. The CDR3 sequence is CASSLDTTGVYGYTF. The CDR3 DNA sequence: TGCGCCAGCAGCTTAGATACGACAGGGGTCTATGGCTACACCTTC.

V is TRBV7-2 and J is TRBJ2-2, with 11 bases fitting TRBD2. The CDR3 consists of 16 residues. The V segment lost 3 bases and the J segment 4 bases; nucleotides outside the gene matches: 4. Looked up from germline, CDR1 is SGHTA and CDR2 is FQGNSA. The CDR3 sequence: CASSLDSGRVTGELFF. CDR3 DNA sequence: TGTGCCAGCAGCTTGGATAGCGGGAGGGTCACCGGGGAGCTGTTTTTT.

The count of this clone is one. V gene TRBV6-2 or TRBV6-3 combines with J gene TRBJ2-2; 9 bases map to TRBD1. J lost 4 bases, V lost 4 bases, and 1 base had no gene match. CDR3 length: 14 amino acids. Germline V lookup: CDR1 MNHEY, CDR2 SVGEGT. The CDR3 reads CASSLQGATGELFF. For the CDR3, the DNA is TGTGCCAGCAGTTTACAGGGGGCCACCGGGGAGCTGTTTTTT.

V usage is TRBV11-2 and J usage is TRBJ2-3; the D gene is possibly TRBD2 (5 bases). The CDR3 consists of 15 residues. Trimming removed 4 bases from V and 1 base from J, with 12 bases in between. Germline CDR1 SGHAT, CDR2 FQNNGV. CDR3 region: CASSSVGSGTDTQYF. DNA of the CDR3: TGTGCCAGCAGCTCAGTGGGTAGCGGCACAGATACGCAGTATTTT.

Here the CDR3 reads CASRGQGYEQYF. CDR3 in DNA: TGTGCCAGCAGGGGACAGGGCTACGAGCAGTACTTC. The chain links TRBV2 to TRBJ2-7, with 9 bases lining up with TRBD1. The CDR3 spans 12 residues. The V segment lost 6 bases and the J segment 3 bases; nucleotides outside the gene matches: 0. Germline assignment: CDR1 SNHLY and CDR2 FYNNEI.

There are a few counts of this clone. The chain uses TRBV19 and TRBJ2-3; 7 positions agree with TRBD1. J was trimmed by 6 bases and V by 5 bases; bases with no gene match: 8. This CDR3 is built from 14 residues. Germline V gives CDR1 LNHDA, CDR2 SQIVND (reference sequence). CDR3 residues: CASSLLDREDTQYF. DNA of the CDR3: TGTGCCAGTAGTTTGCTCGACAGGGAGGATACGCAGTATTTT.

This clone was counted only a few times. Germline is not matched at one junction end, which may reflect a read error. This sequence joins TRBV7-7 and TRBJ2-1; maybe TRBD2 (7 bases). CDR1 and CDR2 from the germline V gene are SSHAT and FNYEAQ (reference sequence). The CDR3 spans 15 residues. The DNA of the CDR3 is TGTGCTAGCAGCTTAGGGGGGGGGAACATAGGTGAGCAGTTCTTC. Protein sequence: CASSLGGGNIGEQFF.

This sequence joins TRBV4-1 and TRBJ2-1; 9 bases are a match to TRBD2. This CDR3 comprises 15 residues. Germline lookup yields CDR1 MGHRA and CDR2 YSYEKL. The junction had 9 bases not matched to a gene; V was cut back by 5 bases and J by 7 bases. CDR3 nucleotides: TGCGCCAGCAGCACCCGGACTAGCGAAATTAATGAGCAGTTCTTC. Amino acid sequence: CASSTRTSEINEQFF.

This clone occurred once. The gene calls are TRBV29-1 and TRBJ2-1; 12 nucleotides align to TRBD1. The CDR3 sequence is 13 residues long. V lost 6 bases, J lost 6 bases, and 3 bases stayed unmatched. The germline CDR1 and CDR2 sequences are SQVTM and ANQGSEA. CDR3 nucleotides: TGCAGCGTCGGGACAGGGGGCATCAATGAGCAGTTCTTC. Protein: CSVGTGGINEQFF.

This clone was recorded only once. The gene calls are TRBV9 and TRBJ1-1; no firm D call. Deletions cut 3 bases from V and 1 base from J, with 10 bases between. In germline, CDR1 is SGDLS, CDR2 YYNGEE. There are 14 residues in the CDR3. CDR3 bases: TGTGCCAGCAGCGGAGAACAGACGAACACTGAAGCTTTCTTT. Translation gives CASSGEQTNTEAFF.

CDR3 DNA sequence: TGTGCCAGCAGCCTAGGCGGGGGCAATCAGCCCCAGCATTTT. Protein product: CASSLGGGNQPQHF. The chain has TRBV9 and TRBJ1-5; unclear D gene. Germline lookup yields CDR1 SGDLS and CDR2 YYNGEE. This CDR3 contains 14 residues. V was clipped by 4 bases and J by 2 bases, with 10 bases between them.

The CDR3 nucleotides read TGTGCCAGCACCTACGGGACAGGGTATGGTCAGCCCCAGCATTTT. Translated, it gives CASTYGTGYGQPQHF. The J gene is TRBJ1-5, the V gene TRBV2; the match to TRBD1 covers 9 bases. The CDR3 spans 15 residues. The germline V gene encodes CDR1 SNHLY and CDR2 FYNNEI. With 7 bases clipped from V and 6 bases from J, the junction kept 10 bases outside the gene matches.

This sequence joins TRBV24-1 and TRBJ1-1, with D possibly TRBD1 on 6 matching bases. V was pared by 7 bases and J by 0 bases, with 14 bases between. Germline V gene sequence: CDR1 KGHDR, CDR2 SFDVKD. The CDR3 has 15 amino acids. The CDR3 here is CATRPSGGMNTEAFF. CDR3 bases: TGTGCCACCAGGCCCAGTGGGGGCATGAACACTGAAGCTTTCTTT.

The chain couples TRBV27 to TRBJ2-1; 9 bases match TRBD1. In germline, CDR1 is MNHEY, CDR2 SMNVEV (reference sequence). Trimming cost V 5 bases and J 0 bases; bases outside gene matches: 2. This CDR3 spans 15 amino acids. CDR3 loop: CASSPGQGSYNEQFF. CDR3 DNA sequence: TGTGCCAGCAGTCCGGGACAGGGCTCCTACAATGAGCAGTTCTTC.

The chain is built from TRBV3-1 (or the pseudogene TRBV3-2) and TRBJ1-6; D gene uncertain. From germline, CDR1 is LGHDT and CDR2 YNNKEL (reference sequence). The CDR3 loop spans 16 amino acids. The germline V and J ends were trimmed by 0 bases and 7 bases, with 13 bases remaining between them. The CDR3 reads CASSQDSWPKNSPLHF. The CDR3 DNA is TGTGCCAGCAGCCAAGATTCATGGCCGAAGAATTCACCCCTCCACTTT.

J is TRBJ2-2 and V is TRBV9; D perhaps matches TRBD2 (7 bases). Looked up from germline, CDR1 is SGDLS and CDR2 is YYNGEE. This CDR3 comprises 15 residues. V was shortened by 0 bases and J by 7 bases, with 13 bases between the two germline ends. The CDR3 here is CASSVVAGAGGELFF. Here the CDR3 DNA reads TGTGCCAGCAGCGTAGTGGCGGGGGCCGGCGGGGAGCTGTTTTTT.

The rearrangement joins TRBV7-2 to TRBJ2-2, with D possibly being TRBD1 (6 bases). Trimming cost V 3 bases and J 3 bases, with 17 bases left between them. The CDR3 has 17 amino acids. The germline gives CDR1 SGHTA, CDR2 FQGNSA. The CDR3 loop is CASSLGAQGLDTGELFF. CDR3 coding DNA: TGTGCCAGCAGCTTGGGGGCGCAGGGGCTAGACACCGGGGAGCTGTTTTTT. The variable domain in full, completed from reference TRBV7-2 and TRBJ2-2, reads GAGVSQSPSNKVTEKGKDVELRCDPISGHTALYWYRQSLGQGLEFLIYFQGNSAPDKSGLPSDRFSAERTGGSVSTLTIQRTQQEDSAVYLCASSLGAQGLDTGELFFGEGSRLTVL.

This clone was seen a single time. The chain has TRBV27 and TRBJ1-2; 12 bases match TRBD1. Germline CDR1 is MNHEY and CDR2 is SMNVEV (reference sequence). V trimming: 6 bases; J trimming: 4 bases; junction bases outside the gene matches: 6. The CDR3 spans 15 residues. The CDR3 coding sequence is TGTGCCAGCAGCCCGGGACAGGGGGCGGGCTATGGCTACACCTTC. It is translated as CASSPGQGAGYGYTF.

The chain recombines TRBV10-3 with TRBJ1-2; tentative D call: TRBD1 (5 bases). V was shortened by 8 bases and J by 4 bases, with 11 bases between the two germline ends. Germline V CDR1 and CDR2: ENHRY, SYGVKD. The CDR3 runs to 12 residues. The CDR3 bases are TGTGCCATCTCAACGGGGGGCTATGGCTACACCTTC. Protein sequence: CAISTGGYGYTF.

The table lists this clone with many counts. The chain recombines TRBV5-1 with TRBJ1-3, with unresolved D. This CDR3 has 14 residues. The V and J ends lost 1 base and 8 bases respectively, with 13 bases between them. Germline V lookup: CDR1 SGHRS, CDR2 YFSETQ. CDR3 coding DNA: TGCGCCAGCAGCTTGAAAGCCCCCGTAGACACCATATATTTT. It is translated as CASSLKAPVDTIYF.

The chain couples TRBV15 to TRBJ1-5; TRBD1 might be the D (6 bases). The CDR3 is 16 residues long. Germline values: CDR1 LNHNV, CDR2 YYDKDF (reference sequence). Trimming cost V 1 base and J 6 bases, with 16 bases left between them. DNA for the CDR3: TGTGCCACCAGCAGAGGGAAACAGGGAATACGTCAGCCCCAGCATTTT. This encodes CATSRGKQGIRQPQHF.

V is TRBV19 and J is TRBJ1-6; tentative D call: TRBD1 (5 bases). The V end lost 7 bases, the J end lost 7 bases, and 11 bases lay between the germline ends. This CDR3 region has 13 residues. Germline values: CDR1 LNHDA, CDR2 SQIVND (reference sequence). The CDR3: CASKLDTNSPLHF. The CDR3 nucleotides are TGTGCCAGTAAGTTGGACACCAATTCACCCCTCCACTTT.

The chain employs TRBV27 and TRBJ1-2, with a weak D call TRBD1 (6 bases). CDR1 is MNHEY and CDR2 is SMNVEV in the germline V gene (reference sequence). Trimming removed 2 bases from V and 0 bases from J, with 10 bases in between. The CDR3 length is 15 residues. CDR3 in DNA: TGTGCCAGCAGTTTAACTTGGGACACTAACTATGGCTACACCTTC. It is translated as CASSLTWDTNYGYTF.

This clone was observed once. The V call is TRBV27, the J call TRBJ1-5; TRBD1 aligns across 9 bases. The V segment lost 8 bases and the J segment 0 bases; nucleotides outside the gene matches: 5. CDR1 is MNHEY, CDR2 SMNVEV, per germline (reference sequence). CDR3 length: 15 amino acids. DNA of the CDR3: TGTGCCAGCGGACAGGGGATATATAGCAATCAGCCCCAGCATTTT. This encodes CASGQGIYSNQPQHF.

V is TRBV20-1 and J is TRBJ1-6; a weak D match, TRBD1 (6 bases). The CDR3 contains 9 residues. The germline V gene encodes CDR1 DFQATT and CDR2 SNEGSKA (reference sequence). The DNA of the CDR3 is TGCAGGACAGGACCAGCCCTCCACTTT. Its protein product is CRTGPALHF.

J is TRBJ1-4 and V is TRBV12-1; whether TRBD1, the table's D call, matches the DNA was not checked. TRBV12-1 is reported as a pseudogene. The CDR3 covers 17 residues. The CDR3 sequence: CASSSGPRQGTNEKLFF. The DNA of the CDR3 is TGTGCCAGCAGCTCGGGACCGAGACAGGGAACTAATGAAAAACTGTTTTTT.

This clone was seen just once. This chain connects TRBV9 to TRBJ2-5; 11 positions agree with TRBD2. The ends lost 0 bases at V and 5 bases at J; junction bases unmatched: 6. The length of the CDR3 is 16 residues. Germline loops: CDR1 SGDLS, CDR2 YYNGEE. The CDR3 nucleotides are TGTGCCAGCAGCGTAGCGACTAGCGGGATAGGGGAGACCCAGTACTTC. Protein: CASSVATSGIGETQYF.

This clone was detected only a few times. V gene TRBV5-1 combines with J gene TRBJ2-7, with 10 bases that match TRBD1. V shed 1 base and J 2 bases; nucleotides not matched to a gene: 3. Germline CDR1 SGHRS, CDR2 YFSETQ. The length of the CDR3 is 15 residues. CDR3 protein: CASSLTGTGAYEQYF. The CDR3 nucleotides are TGCGCCAGCAGCTTGACCGGGACAGGGGCCTACGAGCAGTACTTC.